Listed below are T cell receptor beta chains from one sample, sequenced in a study of shared clonotypes between healthy human individuals. Repertoires were generated with immunoSEQ multiplex PCR, while TCRdb's copy carries only in-frame clones and drops some. Of about 1,900,000 clones listed, about 95% were seen once; the top ten hold 1.2%. The sequenced sample consisted of naive CD8+ T cells sorted from blood. The origin of the receptors is a man in his late teens or twenties in good health. CDR3s include the opening cysteine and the closing phenylalanine or tryptophan. D genes are given only for firm matches. Clone size appears in some rows only: once, few, many, or a class for an expanded clone.

j_call | v_call | clone_size | d_call | cdr3_nt | cdr3_aa
TRBJ2-7 | TRBV4-1 | - | TRBD1 | TGCGCCAGCAGCCTTCGGACAGGGGGCGAGCAGTACTTC | CASSLRTGGEQYF
TRBJ2-1 | TRBV4-1 | - | TRBD1 | TGCGCCAGCAGCCGAGGACAGGGGATGGATGAGCAGTTCTTC | CASSRGQGMDEQFF
TRBJ2-1 | TRBV5-1 | - | - | TGCGCCAGCAGCTTGGACAGCCGAGGCTACAATGAGCAGTTCTTC | CASSLDSRGYNEQFF
TRBJ2-3 | TRBV2 | - | TRBD2 | TGTGCCAGCATCGGGGAGGGGTTGACAGATACGCAGTATTTT | CASIGEGLTDTQYF
TRBJ2-7 | TRBV9 | - | TRBD1 | TGTGCCAGCAGCGGAGGAGGGACAGGGGACTACGGGCAGTACTTC | CASSGGGTGDYGQYF
TRBJ2-7 | TRBV5-1 | - | - | TGCGCCAGCAGCTTGCCCGGACACCCGGGCTACGAGCAGTACTTC | CASSLPGHPGYEQYF
TRBJ1-2 | TRBV4-1 | once | TRBD1 | TGCGCCAGCAGCCAAGAGCAGGGGGCGATGTACTATGGCTACACCTTC | CASSQEQGAMYYGYTF
TRBJ2-2 | TRBV30 | - | TRBD2 | TGTGCCTGGTTAGCGGGAGCCAACGGGGAGCTGTTTTTT | CAWLAGANGELFF
TRBJ2-1 | TRBV27 | - | - | TGTGCCAGCAGTTTCAGGGTCTACAATGAGCAGTTCTTC | CASSFRVYNEQFF
TRBJ2-5 | TRBV7-9 | - | - | TGTGCCAGCAGCGCCCCACAGGGAAAAGAGACCCAGTACTTC | CASSAPQGKETQYF
TRBJ2-3 | TRBV4-1 | once | TRBD2 | TGCGCCAGCAGAACTAGCGGCTCCACAGATACGCAGTATTTT | CASRTSGSTDTQYF
TRBJ2-4 | TRBV5-5 | once | - | TGTGCCAGCAGCTTGGGAGGTTGGGACATTCAGTACTTC | CASSLGGWDIQYF
TRBJ2-3 | TRBV7-9 | - | - | TGTGCCAGCAGCTTATGGGCTGGGGATTGGACAGATACGCAGTATTTT | CASSLWAGDWTDTQYF
TRBJ2-7 | TRBV6-1 | - | - | TGTGCCAGCTCCGCCATCCGTCCGGTTCACTTC | CASSAIRPVHF
TRBJ2-7 | TRBV6-1 | - | - | TGTGCCAGCAGTGAAAGTTGGGACTACGAGCAGTACTTC | CASSESWDYEQYF
TRBJ2-7 | TRBV19 | - | - | TGTGCCAGTAGTCCAAGGACGGACTCCCCTTACGAGCAGTACTTC | CASSPRTDSPYEQYF
TRBJ2-1 | TRBV5-6 | - | - | TGTGCCAGCAGCTTGGATGGGGACTTACCCTACAATGAGCAGTTCTTC | CASSLDGDLPYNEQFF
TRBJ1-5 | TRBV6-1 | once | - | TGTGCCAGCAGTCGACAGGTCTTCAGCAATCAGCCCCAGCATTTT | CASSRQVFSNQPQHF
TRBJ1-5 | TRBV13 | - | TRBD1 | TGTGCCAGCAGCTTAGGAAGGTGGGACAGCGCCTCCAATCAGCCCCAGCATTTT | CASSLGRWDSASNQPQHF
TRBJ2-5 | TRBV4-3 | - | - | TGCGCCAGCAGCCAACTACTAGCAAACCAAGAGACCCAGTACTTC | CASSQLLANQETQYF
TRBJ2-7 | TRBV19 | - | - | TGTGCCAGTGCAGGCAACCACTCCTACGAGCAGTACTTC | CASAGNHSYEQYF
TRBJ2-7 | TRBV6-5 | - | - | TGTGCCAGCAGTGAGACAGGAGGGTTTGACGAGCAGTACTTC | CASSETGGFDEQYF
TRBJ1-5 | TRBV4-1 | - | - | TGCGCCAGCAGCCTCCAGGACAGCCAACCCCAGCATTTT | CASSLQDSQPQHF
TRBJ2-2 | TRBV6-5 | - | - | TGTGCCAGCAGTGACAGCACCGGGGAGCTGTTTTTT | CASSDSTGELFF
TRBJ1-1 | TRBV6-1 | - | - | TGTGCCAGCAGTGAAGCCGGCAGCTACACTGAAGCTTTCTTT | CASSEAGSYTEAFF
TRBJ2-5 | TRBV5-8 | - | - | TGTGCCAGCACCCTGGGGCAGAGCGGGACCCAGTACTTC | CASTLGQSGTQYF
TRBJ2-3 | TRBV7-6 | - | TRBD2 | TGTGCCAGCAGCCCCCCGGCGGGAGGGGGCACAGATACGCAGTATTTT | CASSPPAGGGTDTQYF
TRBJ2-3 | TRBV7-9 | - | - | TGTGCCAGCATCCCCCCTCCTAGTAACAATAAGTATTTT | CASIPPPSNNKYF
TRBJ2-7 | TRBV5-1 | - | - | TGCGCCAGCAGCTATGACGGAGACTACGAGCAGTACTTC | CASSYDGDYEQYF
TRBJ2-3 | TRBV4-1 | - | TRBD1 | TGCGCCAGCAGCCAAATAGGGGGCCGGGAAGATACGCAGTATTTT | CASSQIGGREDTQYF
TRBJ1-1 | TRBV7-9 | - | - | TGTGCCAGCAGCCCCTTGAAGGGGAACACTGAAGCTTTCTTT | CASSPLKGNTEAFF
TRBJ2-1 | TRBV7-6 | - | - | TGTGCCGCTGGGGAGCCCTACAATGAGCAGTTCTTC | CAAGEPYNEQFF
TRBJ2-5 | TRBV4-1 | - | TRBD1 | TGCGCCAGCAGCCCAAGACAGGGCCAAGAGACCCAGTACTTC | CASSPRQGQETQYF
TRBJ2-5 | TRBV5-6 | - | - | TGTGCCAGCAGCTCTCTTCTCTCTATGACAGAGACCCAGTACTTC | CASSSLLSMTETQYF
TRBJ2-2 | TRBV30 | - | - | TGTGCCTGGAGTGTAGCTACAACCGGGGAGCTGTTTTTT | CAWSVATTGELFF
TRBJ2-7 | TRBV4-3 | - | - | TGCGCCAGCAGCCCAACACGAGCCCCCTACGAGCAGTACTTC | CASSPTRAPYEQYF